These 23 T cell receptor beta chains were sequenced from one sample in a study of blood T cell repertoires in COVID-19. Method: immunoSEQ multiplex PCR; TCRdb's copy keeps in-frame clones and lacks some. There are roughly 230,000 clones in the sample; 89% occur only once, and 3.5% to 5.5% lies in the top ten. The sample taken for sequencing was peripheral blood. The receptor source for this set is a woman aged 40-49 years who had recovered from COVID-19.

This clone was counted once. The chain couples TRBV19 to TRBJ2-7; possibly TRBD1 for D (5 bases). The CDR3 extends over 13 amino acids. The V end lost 5 bases, the J end lost 3 bases, and 11 bases lay between the germline ends. CDR1 and CDR2 (germline): LNHDA, SQIVND (reference sequence). The DNA of the CDR3 is TGTGCCAGTAGTCCCCCCGACAGCTACGAGCAGTACTTC. Its translation: CASSPPDSYEQYF. Filled out from reference TRBV19 and TRBJ2-7, the complete variable domain reads DGGITQSPKYLFRKEGQNVTLSCEQNLNHDAMYWYRQDPGQGLRLIYYSQIVNDFQKGDIAEGYSVSREKKESFPLTVTSAQKNPTAFYLCASSPPDSYEQYFGPGTRLTVT.

The chain joins TRBV10-3 to TRBJ2-5, with D possibly being TRBD2 (5 bases). V was clipped by 0 bases and J by 7 bases, with 15 bases between them. Germline-derived CDR1 and CDR2 are ENHRY and SYGVKD. The CDR3 is 15 residues long. CDR3 DNA: TGTGCCATCAGTGAGTCGGGGATACTACGGGGGACCCAGTACTTC. Encoded protein: CAISESGILRGTQYF.

The chain is built from TRBV19 and TRBJ1-5; D unclear. CDR1 is LNHDA, CDR2 SQIVND, per germline (reference sequence). The CDR3 sequence is 13 residues long. Trimming removed 2 bases at V and 6 bases at J, with 8 bases between. CDR3 nucleotide sequence: TGTGCCAGTAGTATAAGCGTGGGTCAGCCCCAGCATTTT. Translated: CASSISVGQPQHF.

This chain joins TRBV7-8 and TRBJ2-1, with 7 bases matching TRBD2. With 5 bases clipped from V and 0 bases from J, the junction kept 4 bases outside the gene matches. Germline assignment: CDR1 SGHVS and CDR2 FQNEAQ. The CDR3 is 15 residues long. The CDR3 loop is CASSTRGSSYNEQFF. The CDR3 region has the DNA TGTGCCAGCAGCACCCGCGGGAGCTCCTACAATGAGCAGTTCTTC.

This chain connects TRBV7-9 to TRBJ1-3; weak D call: TRBD1 (5 bases). The CDR3 length is 17 residues. Trimming cost V 6 bases and J 1 base, with 19 bases left between them. Per germline, CDR1 SEHNR and CDR2 FQNEAQ (reference sequence). CDR3 loop: CASRSTQGYGSGNTIYF. CDR3 coding DNA: TGTGCCAGCAGATCGACCCAGGGATATGGTTCTGGAAACACCATATATTTT.

This clone was detected a few times. Other DNA sequences of this sample code for an identical CDR3. The rearrangement links TRBV4-3 to TRBJ2-3; TRBD2 aligns across 9 bases. The CDR3 is 15 amino acids. Germline values: CDR1 LGHNA, CDR2 YSLEER. With 4 bases clipped from V and 3 bases from J, the junction kept 5 bases outside the gene matches. The DNA of the CDR3 is TGCGCCAGCAGCCTGGCGGGAGGGCCGACAGATACGCAGTATTTT. Translating gives CASSLAGGPTDTQYF.

This clone was seen more than once but under ten times. The chain couples TRBV6-4 to TRBJ1-2; tentative D call: TRBD1 (6 bases). Looked up from germline, CDR1 is MRHNA and CDR2 is SNTAGT. The CDR3 is made up of 15 amino acids. V was cut by 7 bases and J by 7 bases, with 22 bases left in between. CDR3 nucleotides: TGTGCCAGCACCTCAAAGGTCAGGGGAATACGTGGCTACACCTTC. As protein: CASTSKVRGIRGYTF.

The CDR3 bases are TGTGCCATCACCAACTCGAACGAGCAGTACTTC. Translating gives CAITNSNEQYF. The V and J genes are TRBV10-3 and TRBJ2-7; no clear D gene. Trimming pared 7 bases from V and 5 bases from J, leaving 9 bases between. Looked up from germline, CDR1 is ENHRY and CDR2 is SYGVKD. CDR3 size: 11 residues.

The chain joins TRBV30 to TRBJ2-3; D may be TRBD2 (6 bases). CDR1 is GTSNPN, CDR2 SVGIG, per germline (reference sequence). CDR3 size: 15 residues. Between the trimmed V and J ends, which lost 0 bases and 2 bases, there was a span of 12 bases. CDR3 amino acids: CAWSVEGLITDTQYF. For the CDR3, the DNA is TGTGCCTGGAGTGTGGAGGGATTAATCACAGATACGCAGTATTTT.

The rearrangement uses TRBV19 and TRBJ1-5, with D unclear. Deletions cut 5 bases from V and 7 bases from J, with 9 bases between. This CDR3 contains 12 residues. Per the germline V gene, CDR1 is LNHDA and CDR2 is SQIVND (reference sequence). CDR3 region: CASSGPGQPQHF. The DNA of the CDR3 is TGTGCCAGTAGTGGCCCCGGGCAGCCCCAGCATTTT.

This clone was seen only once. The chain carries TRBV7-2 and TRBJ1-6; no reliable D call. V gave up 6 bases and J gave up 10 bases, with 16 bases separating them. CDR3 length equals 14 residues. Germline values: CDR1 SGHTA, CDR2 FQGNSA. As DNA, the CDR3 is TGTGCCAGCAGGCCCCCGCAAGAGTGGTCACCCCTCCACTTT. Protein sequence: CASRPPQEWSPLHF.

J is TRBJ1-1 and V is TRBV5-6; TRBD1 is a possible D gene (5 bases). This CDR3 spans 13 amino acids. Germline CDR1 SGHDT, CDR2 YYEEEE. Deletions cut 4 bases from V and 5 bases from J, with 12 bases between. The DNA for the CDR3 is TGTGCCAGCAGCGGGCAGGGTGTAACTGAAGCTTTCTTT. Amino acid sequence: CASSGQGVTEAFF.

The chain is built from TRBV12-3 or TRBV12-4 and TRBJ1-2; TRBD1 matches 7 bases. This CDR3 has 13 amino acids. The J segment lost 8 bases and the V segment lost 3 bases, leaving 6 bases of the junction unmatched. The CDR3 here is CASSFGTATGYTF. The CDR3 DNA reads TGTGCCAGCAGTTTTGGGACAGCTACGGGCTACACCTTC.

This chain uses TRBV6-2 or TRBV6-3 with TRBJ2-7; D may be TRBD2 (6 bases). V lost 2 bases and J 4 bases, leaving 12 bases between the germline ends. CDR1 is MNHEY, CDR2 SVGEGT, per germline. CDR3 length: 14 residues. Here the CDR3 reads CASSYESSEYEQYV. CDR3 DNA: TGTGCCAGCAGTTACGAGTCTAGCGAGTACGAGCAGTACGTC.

CDR3 protein: CASSSPTSGSTDTQYF. The CDR3 DNA reads TGTGCCAGCAGCTCTCCGACTAGCGGTAGCACAGATACGCAGTATTTT. J is TRBJ2-3 and V is TRBV7-9, with TRBD2 matching 9 bases. The CDR3 spans 16 residues. The V and J ends lost 4 bases and 0 bases, in that order; junction bases with no gene match: 5. Germline V CDR1 and CDR2: SEHNR, FQNEAQ (reference sequence).

This clone occurred once. The genes are TRBV6-5 and TRBJ2-3, with 8 bases matching TRBD2. Germline V gene lookup returns CDR1 MNHEY and CDR2 SVGAGI. The CDR3 runs to 13 residues. Trimming at V came to 6 bases and at J to 4 bases, leaving 3 bases not matched to a gene. CDR3 sequence (DNA): TGTGCCAGCAGACGGGGGGGCTCAGATACGCAGTATTTT. Amino acids: CASRRGGSDTQYF.

This chain connects TRBV4-3 to TRBJ1-2, with TRBD1 as a possible D gene (6 bases). Trimming took 2 bases from V and 8 from J, leaving 15 bases between them. CDR1 and CDR2 (germline): LGHNA, YSLEER. The CDR3 totals 14 residues. In DNA, the CDR3 is TGCGCCAGCAGCCAATCTAAGGGGGTGAACGGCTACACCTTC. This gives the protein CASSQSKGVNGYTF.

This clone was detected ten times or more. This rearrangement joins TRBV5-1 to TRBJ1-2, with 7 bases that match TRBD1. Germline CDR1 reads SGHRS; CDR2 reads YFSETQ. The V and J ends lost 4 bases and 4 bases, in that order; junction bases with no gene match: 10. The CDR3 consists of 15 residues. The CDR3 region is CASSPGWDSLYGYTF. CDR3 nucleotide sequence: TGCGCCAGCAGCCCCGGATGGGACAGCCTCTATGGCTACACCTTC.

J is TRBJ2-5 and V is TRBV7-3; D remains ambiguous. CDR1 SGHTA and CDR2 FQGTGA come from the germline V gene. The CDR3 runs 13 residues. Trimming removed 4 bases at V and 3 bases at J, with 9 bases between. As DNA, the CDR3 is TGTGCCAGCAGCTCCGCCTATGAAGAGACCCAGTACTTC. It yields the protein CASSSAYEETQYF.

The J gene is TRBJ1-1, the V gene TRBV28, with TRBD1 as a possible D gene (6 bases). The germline V gene has CDR1 MDHEN and CDR2 SYDVKM. CDR3 length: 17 residues. The V end was cut by 2 bases, the J end by 0 bases, with 16 bases between. The chain's CDR3 is CASSLAFDRYLNTEAFF. CDR3 DNA: TGTGCCAGCAGTTTAGCCTTCGACAGGTACCTGAACACTGAAGCTTTCTTT.

The chain links TRBV29-1 to TRBJ2-3, with D possibly TRBD2 on 5 matching bases. The CDR3 has 13 residues. Trimming cost V 6 bases and J 6 bases, with 16 bases left between them. The germline gives CDR1 SQVTM, CDR2 ANQGSEA. The CDR3 nucleotides read TGCAGCGTGGGCGGGTCAGAGGGCGATACGCAGTATTTT. Translating it yields CSVGGSEGDTQYF.

This clone has more than one count but fewer than ten. The same CDR3 also results from other DNA sequences found in this sample. This chain joins TRBV7-9 and TRBJ1-2; D is uncertain. Trimming took off 5 bases at V and 8 bases at J, with 9 bases between the two ends. The germline V gene has CDR1 SEHNR and CDR2 FQNEAQ (reference sequence). The CDR3 extends over 11 amino acids. As DNA, the CDR3 is TGTGCCAGCAGCCGAAGCTTAGGCTACACCTTC. Protein product: CASSRSLGYTF.

This chain joins TRBV19 and TRBJ1-2; 7 bases are a match to TRBD1. The germline V gene encodes CDR1 LNHDA and CDR2 SQIVND (reference sequence). V was pared by 7 bases and J by 4 bases, with 9 bases of the junction left unmatched. This CDR3 spans 14 amino acids. This CDR3 reads CASIGTASAYGYTF. The CDR3 coding sequence is TGTGCCAGTATTGGGACAGCCAGCGCCTATGGCTACACCTTC.